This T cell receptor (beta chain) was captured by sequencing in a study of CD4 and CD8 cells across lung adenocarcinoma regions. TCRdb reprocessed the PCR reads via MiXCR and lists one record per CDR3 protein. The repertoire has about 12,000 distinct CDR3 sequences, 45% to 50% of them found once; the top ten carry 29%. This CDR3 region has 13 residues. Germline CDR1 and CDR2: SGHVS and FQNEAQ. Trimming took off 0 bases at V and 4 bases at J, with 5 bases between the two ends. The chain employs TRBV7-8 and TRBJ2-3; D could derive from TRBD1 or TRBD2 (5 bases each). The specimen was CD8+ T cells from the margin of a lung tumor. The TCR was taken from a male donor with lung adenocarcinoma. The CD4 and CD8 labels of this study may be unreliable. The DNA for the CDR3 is TGTGCCAGCAGCTTAGCGGGGGCAGATACGCAGTATTTT. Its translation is CASSLAGADTQYF. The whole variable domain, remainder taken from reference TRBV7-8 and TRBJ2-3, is GAGVSQSPRYKVAKRGQDVALRCDPISGHVSLFWYQQALGQGPEFLTYFQNEAQLDKSGLPSDRFFAERPEGSVSTLKIQRTQQEDSAVYLCASSLAGADTQYFGPGTRLTVL.